This TCR beta chain was recovered during a study of Ad26.COV2.S vaccination and SARS-CoV-2 variants. With respect to this clone: Its antigen is unknown.

Treatment of the sample: roughly 20 received Ad26.COV2.S at low or high dose, single or two shots; several received placebo; per-sample allocation not given. All samples were drawn on day 63, counting from the first vaccine or placebo injection. The donor was a Boston adult aged 18-55 years. Broader study findings: Relative to placebo recipients, vaccine recipients exhibited elevated spike-specific TCR breadth.

This table comes from immunoSEQ multiplex PCR, and its TCRdb copy is limited to in-frame clones, with some not included. The table records fewer than 600,000 clones, 70% to 90% of them present only once. Trimming took off 5 bases at V and 4 bases at J, with 12 bases between the two ends. Looked up from germline, CDR1 is SEHNR and CDR2 is FQNEAQ (reference sequence). CDR3 length equals 14 residues. This sequence was found in a person aged 18-60 years who received the Ad26.COV2.S COVID-19 vaccine or a placebo. The sample here was peripheral blood, taken in a trial of Ad26.COV2.S vaccine versus placebo. The chain links TRBV7-9 to TRBJ1-5; perhaps TRBD1 as D (5 bases). The CDR3 nucleotides read TGTGCCAGCAGCCCCTCGGGGGGGAATCAGCCCCAGCATTTT. Its protein product is CASSPSGGNQPQHF.